Listed below are T cell receptor beta chains from one sample, sequenced in a study of blood T cell repertoires in COVID-19. Only in-frame clones appear in the TCRdb table, and some are missing; sequencing was by immunoSEQ multiplex PCR. The sample lists about 110,000 clones, 76% seen once, with 6.2% in the top ten. Input material: peripheral blood. These receptor sequences come from a man older than 75 with COVID-19, enrolled during active disease. Each CDR3 is given with its conserved first and last residue. D genes are given only for firm matches. Some rows mark clone size as missing; the rest say once, few, many or name a class of expanded clone.

d_gene	v_gene	abundance	j_gene	CDR3nt	CDR3aa
.	TRBV4-3	.	TRBJ1-4	TGCGCCAGCAGTAGCCAGGGGATAGAAGAAAAACTGTTTTTT	CASSSQGIEEKLFF
TRBD1	TRBV7-2	.	TRBJ1-6	TGTGCCAGCAGCTTAGCACAGGGGTCGGCTTCACCCCTCCACTTT	CASSLAQGSASPLHF
.	TRBV2	.	TRBJ1-4	TGTGCCAGCAGACAGGGAAGCACTGAAAAACTGTTTTTT	CASRQGSTEKLFF
TRBD1	TRBV19	.	TRBJ1-2	TGTGCCAGTGACAGGGGAACCAACTATGGCTACACCTTC	CASDRGTNYGYTF
TRBD1	TRBV7-9	.	TRBJ1-2	TGTGCCAGCAGCTTCGTGGACAGGGAGCATGGCTACACCTTC	CASSFVDREHGYTF
TRBD1	TRBV6-5	.	TRBJ2-7	TGTGTCACCGGGACAGGGCTTTCCTACGAGCAGTACTTC	CVTGTGLSYEQYF
TRBD1	TRBV4-1	once	TRBJ1-1	TGCGCCAGCAGCCAAGATGTAACAGGGGGGGGCACTGAAGCTTTCTTT	CASSQDVTGGGTEAFF
TRBD2	TRBV6-6	few	TRBJ2-7	TGTGCCAGCATGCCAGCGGGAACTTACGAGCAGTACTTC	CASMPAGTYEQYF
TRBD1	TRBV19	few	TRBJ2-3	TGTGCCAGTAGTCCCTGGACAGGGGGGATAGATACGCAGTATTTT	CASSPWTGGIDTQYF
.	TRBV9	.	TRBJ1-4	TGTGCCAGCAGCGTAGAGGGAGATGAAAAACTGTTTTTT	CASSVEGDEKLFF
.	TRBV28	.	TRBJ1-1	TGTGCCAGCAGTCCTATGAGAGGGGGAGCTTTCTTT	CASSPMRGGAFF
.	TRBV5-1	.	TRBJ2-5	TGCGCCAGCAGCATATGGCAGGGGAACGGGGAGACCCAGTACTTC	CASSIWQGNGETQYF
TRBD1	TRBV2	.	TRBJ2-3	TGTGCCAGCAGTGAAGCCCTAAGGACAGGTTTAAGGTATACGCAGTATTTT	CASSEALRTGLRYTQYF
.	TRBV28	.	TRBJ2-5	TGTGCCAGCAGTTTAGGGGCCCAAGAGACCCAGTACTTC	CASSLGAQETQYF
.	TRBV29-1	.	TRBJ2-7	TGCAGCGTTTTAGTCACTTCCTACGAGCAGTACTTC	CSVLVTSYEQYF
.	TRBV28	.	TRBJ1-6	TGTGCCAGCAGTCTCGGGACAAATGCCAATTATTCACCCCTCCACTTT	CASSLGTNANYSPLHF
.	TRBV15	.	TRBJ2-3	TGTGCCACCAGCAGAGCTTGGCAGATGAATGCAGATACGCAGTATTTT	CATSRAWQMNADTQYF
.	TRBV23-1	few	TRBJ2-7	TGCGCCAGCAGTCGAAGAGTGGCAGGATCCTACGAGCAGTACTTC	CASSRRVAGSYEQYF
.	TRBV4-2	.	TRBJ2-1	TGTGCCAGCAGCCACATTCAAGCGAGTGGTGAGCAGTTCTTC	CASSHIQASGEQFF
TRBD2	TRBV28	.	TRBJ2-1	TGTGCCAGCGGGAGGGCGGGAGATCAGAATGAGCAGTTCTTC	CASGRAGDQNEQFF
.	TRBV12-3/TRBV12-4	few	TRBJ1-2	TGTGCCAGCAGTTTCGGGGGGCGACCCGGCTACACCTTC	CASSFGGRPGYTF
TRBD2	TRBV5-8	once	TRBJ2-2	TGTGCCAGCAGCCCCCGTGGGAGGGGAGGCACCGGGGAGCTGTTTTTT	CASSPRGRGGTGELFF
TRBD1	TRBV9	.	TRBJ1-2	TGTGCCAGCAGCGTAGGAGGACAGGGGCCTATTAGCTACACCTTC	CASSVGGQGPISYTF
.	TRBV5-1	.	TRBJ2-2	TGCGCCAGCAGCTTGGGGGACACCTACACCGGGGAGCTGTTTTTT	CASSLGDTYTGELFF
.	TRBV7-9	.	TRBJ2-5	TGTGCCAGCAGCTCCCAGGCGGGGTCGGGGACCCAGTACTTC	CASSSQAGSGTQYF